This T cell receptor (beta chain) was recorded in a study of neurological immune-mediated disorders. Study-wide results and caveats: In HTLV-1-associated myelopathy, TCR clonal expansion was greatest, and in multiple sclerosis it was least, below healthy controls. The study found no CDR3 amino acid sequences shared by expanded clones across subjects, suggesting private repertoires in all groups.

Libraries from sorted cells each used 750,000 to 1,000,000 CD4+ or CD8+ T cells. 5'RACE with 10-nucleotide random UMIs produced the cDNA. Each CDR3 protein is one row after TCRdb ran MiXCR on the 5' RACE reads. The table has 30,000 or so distinct CDR3 sequences, 4% seen once. This clonotype was counted ten times or more. As yet, its antigen is unknown. Unmatched junction bases numbered 8, after V lost 6 bases and J lost 7 bases. This CDR3 has 13 residues. Germline V gene data show CDR1 as DFQATT and CDR2 as SNEGSKA (reference sequence). The sequenced sample consisted of CD4+ T cells from blood. The receptor was isolated from a woman aged 40 to 50 in good health. This chain joins TRBV20-1 and TRBJ1-1; 10 nucleotides line up with TRBD1. CDR3 DNA sequence: TGCAGTGCACCGGGACAGGGGTCACTTGAAGCTTTCTTT. Translation gives CSAPGQGSLEAFF.